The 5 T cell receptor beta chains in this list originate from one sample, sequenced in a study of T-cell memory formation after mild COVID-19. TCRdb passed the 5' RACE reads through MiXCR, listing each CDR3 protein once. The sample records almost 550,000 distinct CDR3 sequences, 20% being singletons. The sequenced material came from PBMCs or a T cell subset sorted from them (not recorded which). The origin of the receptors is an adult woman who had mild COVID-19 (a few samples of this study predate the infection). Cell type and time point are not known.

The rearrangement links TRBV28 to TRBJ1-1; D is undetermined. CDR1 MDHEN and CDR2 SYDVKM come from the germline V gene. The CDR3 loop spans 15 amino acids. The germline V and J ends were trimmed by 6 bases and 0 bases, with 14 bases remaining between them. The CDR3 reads CASSSSESMNTEAFF. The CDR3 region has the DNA TGTGCCAGCAGCTCGAGTGAGAGTATGAACACTGAAGCTTTCTTT.

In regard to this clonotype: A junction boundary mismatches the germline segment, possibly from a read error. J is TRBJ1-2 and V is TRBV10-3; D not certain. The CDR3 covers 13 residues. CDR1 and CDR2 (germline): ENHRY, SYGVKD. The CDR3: CAITEPGSYGYTF. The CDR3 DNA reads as TGTGCTATCACCGAACCGGGGAGCTATGGCTACACCTTC.

CDR3 region: CASSPYKNTGELFF. In DNA form, the CDR3 reads TGTGCCAGCAGCCCTTACAAGAACACCGGGGAGCTGTTTTTT. V usage is TRBV14 and J usage is TRBJ2-2; no firm D call. Per the germline V gene, CDR1 is SGHDN and CDR2 is FVKESK. The CDR3 has 14 residues. V lost 4 bases and J lost 1, with 7 bases in between.

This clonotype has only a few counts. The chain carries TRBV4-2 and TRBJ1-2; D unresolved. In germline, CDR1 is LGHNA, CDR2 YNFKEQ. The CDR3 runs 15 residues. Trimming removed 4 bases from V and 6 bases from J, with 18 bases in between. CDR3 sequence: CASSPREGVDHGYTF. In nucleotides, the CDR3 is TGTGCCAGCAGCCCGAGGGAGGGAGTGGACCATGGCTACACCTTC.

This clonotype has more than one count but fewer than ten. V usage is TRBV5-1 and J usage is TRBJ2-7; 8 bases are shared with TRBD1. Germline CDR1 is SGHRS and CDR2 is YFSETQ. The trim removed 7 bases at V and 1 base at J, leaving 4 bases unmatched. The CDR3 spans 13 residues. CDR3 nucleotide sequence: TGCGCCAGCGCGGACAGGGCATCCTACGAGCAGTACTTC. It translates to CASADRASYEQYF. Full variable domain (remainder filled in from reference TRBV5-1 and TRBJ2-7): KAGVTQTPRYLIKTRGQQVTLSCSPISGHRSVSWYQQTPGQGLQFLFEYFSETQRNKGNFPGRFSGRQFSNSRSEMNVSTLELGDSALYLCASADRASYEQYFGPGTRLTVT.